The 30 T cell receptor beta chains below all came from one sample that was sequenced in a study of read filtering for tumor transcriptome and immune sequencing. Molecular barcoded adaptors covering alpha/delta and beta/gamma chains were used on 400 to 450 ng RNA. MiXCR, applied by TCRdb to the reads, yields one record per CDR3 protein. The sample holds 42,000 or so distinct CDR3 sequences, roughly 13% seen once. The source material was a population of CD138-negative cells sorted from bone marrow. These receptors all stem from a donor at least 40 years old with multiple myeloma.

The V and J genes are TRBV7-3 and TRBJ2-5, with 10 bases identical to TRBD2. Germline loops: CDR1 SGHTA, CDR2 FQGTGA. The J segment lost 5 bases and the V segment lost 1 base, leaving 10 bases of the junction unmatched. The CDR3 sequence is 17 residues long. The DNA for the CDR3 is TGTGCCAGCAGCTTAAAGCCTAGCGGGAGCGGGCCGGAGACCCAGTACTTC. The encoded protein is CASSLKPSGSGPETQYF.

This clonotype was detected many times. This chain connects TRBV30 to TRBJ2-3; 10 nucleotides align to TRBD2. The V segment lost 1 base and the J segment 5 bases; nucleotides outside the gene matches: 6. The CDR3 is 15 residues long. Per the germline V gene, CDR1 is GTSNPN and CDR2 is SVGIG (reference sequence). CDR3 amino acids: CAWSDGLAAVDTQYF. CDR3 sequence (DNA): TGTGCCTGGAGTGACGGACTAGCGGCCGTAGATACGCAGTATTTT.

This clonotype was picked up many times. V usage is TRBV4-1 and J usage is TRBJ1-1, with 9 positions matching TRBD1. Losses at the gene ends were 4 bases for V and 1 base for J; bases not matched to a gene: 4. The germline V gene has CDR1 MGHRA and CDR2 YSYEKL. CDR3 length: 15 residues. The CDR3 spells CASSRGQGSNTEAFF. As DNA, the CDR3 is TGCGCCAGCAGCCGGGGACAGGGTTCGAACACTGAAGCTTTCTTT.

This clonotype was found many times. The CDR3 DNA is TGTGCCAGCAGTCCCCATAGGGACACCGGGGAGCTGTTTTTT. Its protein product is CASSPHRDTGELFF. This rearrangement joins TRBV28 to TRBJ2-2; the D is unclear. The CDR3 is 14 amino acids. CDR1 and CDR2 from the germline V gene are MDHEN and SYDVKM. V was trimmed by 5 bases and J by 3 bases, leaving 10 bases between them.

This clonotype has at least ten counts. The rearrangement joins TRBV23-1 to TRBJ2-1; the D is unclear. TRBV23-1 belongs to the ORF category, with a function that is uncertain. This CDR3 is 11 amino acids long. The ends were cut back, 11 bases at V and 6 bases at J, with 11 bases in the middle. This chain's CDR3 is CADPESNEQFF. CDR3 coding DNA: TGCGCCGACCCAGAAAGCAATGAGCAGTTCTTC.

This clonotype occurred many times. The chain recombines TRBV11-2 with TRBJ2-1; 13 bases align to TRBD2. After removal of 4 bases from V and 8 bases from J, the junction contained 5 bases not matched to a gene. The V gene's germline CDR1 is SGHAT and CDR2 FQNNGV. There are 15 residues in the CDR3. DNA for the CDR3: TGTGCCAGCAGCTCCCGGACTAGCGGGAGCCATGAGCAGTTCTTC. Its protein is CASSSRTSGSHEQFF.

Comments on this clonotype: The junction and the germline gene differ at one end; a read error may be behind it. In nucleotides, the CDR3 is TGTGCCGGCAGCCCCCTAGCGGGAGGCTACTACGAGCAGTACTTC. Protein sequence: CAGSPLAGGYYEQYF. The chain employs TRBV28 and TRBJ2-7, with 11 nucleotides matching TRBD2. This CDR3 has 15 amino acids. The V gene's germline CDR1 is MDHEN and CDR2 SYDVKM.

This clonotype was seen ten or more times. The chain combines TRBV28 with TRBJ2-7; D might be TRBD1 (5 bases). The ends were cut back, 5 bases at V and 5 bases at J, with 16 bases in the middle. CDR1 and CDR2 from the germline V gene are MDHEN and SYDVKM. The CDR3 consists of 14 residues. For the CDR3, the DNA is TGTGCCAGCAGTCCCCGCGCAGGGTTCCACGAGCAGTACTTC. It encodes CASSPRAGFHEQYF.

This clonotype has a count of ten or more. Because it lacks the conserved phenylalanine or tryptophan at the end, this CDR3 is likely a read error. This chain links TRBV19 with TRBJ2-4; D uncertain. CDR1 and CDR2 (germline): LNHDA, SQIVND (reference sequence). CDR3 size: 14 residues. V lost 3 bases to trimming and J lost 3 bases, with 9 bases between them. The CDR3 loop reads CASSISPGKNIQYY. Written as DNA, the CDR3 is TGTGCCAGTAGTATCTCCCCCGGCAAAAACATTCAGTACTAC.

This clonotype was seen ten or more times. V usage is TRBV6-5 and J usage is TRBJ2-3; D call uncertain. Germline V gene sequence: CDR1 MNHEY, CDR2 SVGAGI. Between the trimmed V and J ends, which lost 0 bases and 0 bases, there was a span of 13 bases. The CDR3 contains 17 residues. CDR3 protein: CASSYSPAHPSTDTQYF. Written as DNA, the CDR3 is TGTGCCAGCAGTTACTCCCCGGCTCACCCTAGCACAGATACGCAGTATTTT.

In this sample, this clonotype turned up a few times. A much larger clone is a single base away; this may be a read error. Lacking the conserved final phenylalanine or tryptophan, this CDR3 likely reflects a read error. The J gene is TRBJ1-2, the V gene TRBV9; weak D call: TRBD1 (5 bases). Germline V gene sequence: CDR1 SGDLS, CDR2 YYNGEE. The CDR3 length is 15 residues. Trimming took off 6 bases at V and 0 bases at J, with 15 bases between the two ends. For the CDR3, the DNA is TGTGCCAGCAACCCGATCCCGACAGCTAACTATGGCTACACCCTC. Protein: CASNPIPTANYGYTL.

This clonotype occurred many times. The chain has TRBV11-2 and TRBJ1-1; D remains ambiguous. This CDR3 comprises 18 residues. V was cut by 5 bases and J by 4 bases, with 26 bases left in between. CDR1 and CDR2 from the germline V gene are SGHAT and FQNNGV. CDR3: CASSLEGGFRKFATEAFF. The CDR3 DNA is TGTGCCAGCAGCCTCGAGGGAGGGTTTAGAAAGTTCGCCACTGAAGCTTTCTTT. The full variable domain, completed using reference TRBV11-2 and TRBJ1-1, is EAGVAQSPRYKIIEKRQSVAFWCNPISGHATLYWYQQILGQGPKLLIQFQNNGVVDDSQLPKDRFSAERLKGVDSTLKIQPAKLEDSAVYLCASSLEGGFRKFATEAFFGQGTRLTVV.

This clonotype appeared many times. The V and J genes are TRBV24-1 and TRBJ2-5; 8 bases are a match to TRBD2. Germline CDR1 and CDR2: KGHDR and SFDVKD. CDR3 length: 14 residues. Trimming took 9 bases from V and 4 from J; bases not matched to a gene: 9. The CDR3 nucleotides are TGTGCCACCGCGGGGAGCGGGAGAGGAGAGACCCAGTACTTC. This sequence encodes CATAGSGRGETQYF.

There are many counts of this clonotype. This chain joins TRBV7-2 and TRBJ1-4, with 9 bases that match TRBD1. CDR3 length: 14 residues. Germline-derived CDR1 and CDR2 are SGHTA and FQGNSA. V was pared by 5 bases and J by 7 bases, with 5 bases of the junction left unmatched. The CDR3 DNA sequence: TGTGCCAGCAGCCAGGGACAGGGCACTGAAAAACTGTTTTTT. Protein: CASSQGQGTEKLFF.

The table lists this clonotype with a few counts. A much bigger clone sits one base away, suggesting this may be a read error. The chain links TRBV6-2 or TRBV6-3 to TRBJ1-5; no reliable D call. CDR3 length equals 14 residues. Germline-derived CDR1 and CDR2 are MNHEY and SVGEGT. Between the trimmed V and J ends, which lost 5 bases and 1 base, there was a span of 9 bases. The CDR3 bases are TGTGCCAGCAGTGAGAGAGTGAGCAATCAGCCCCAGCATTTT. This encodes CASSERVSNQPQHF.

At least ten counts were recorded for this clonotype. At one boundary the junction diverges from the germline segment, which might be a read error. The gene calls are TRBV7-7 and TRBJ1-4; possible D gene TRBD1, 5 bases. The length of the CDR3 is 15 residues. CDR1 is SSHAT, CDR2 FNYEAQ, per germline (reference sequence). The CDR3 DNA reads TGTGCTAGCAGCCCCGGACACACAACTAATGAAAAACTGTTTTTT. Protein product: CASSPGHTTNEKLFF.

This clonotype showed up many times. The chain joins TRBV18 to TRBJ2-7; TRBD1 aligns across 7 bases. The CDR3 has 17 amino acids. J was trimmed by 3 bases and V by 3 bases; bases with no gene match: 14. CDR1 KGHSH and CDR2 LQKENI come from the germline V gene. Here the CDR3 DNA reads TGTGCCAGCTCACCGCGTTCGGGACAGACTATAAACTACGAGCAGTACTTC. Translating it yields CASSPRSGQTINYEQYF.

This clonotype was seen at least ten times. The chain employs TRBV5-1 and TRBJ1-1; no clear D. Trimming cost V 0 bases and J 3 bases, with 6 bases left between them. The V gene's germline CDR1 is SGHRS and CDR2 YFSETQ. CDR3 length: 13 residues. The CDR3 region is CASSLAWDTEAFF. The CDR3 DNA sequence: TGCGCCAGCAGCTTGGCGTGGGACACTGAAGCTTTCTTT.

This clonotype was seen at least ten times. The rearrangement joins TRBV7-9 to TRBJ1-5; D remains ambiguous. CDR1 and CDR2 (germline): SEHNR, FQNEAQ (reference sequence). Between the trimmed V and J ends, which lost 5 bases and 1 base, there was a span of 9 bases. The length of the CDR3 is 14 residues. CDR3 in amino acids: CASSPAGSNQPQHF. CDR3 nucleotide sequence: TGTGCCAGCAGCCCAGCGGGGAGCAATCAGCCCCAGCATTTT.

This chain connects TRBV20-1 to TRBJ2-1, with TRBD2 matching 14 bases. With 1 base clipped from V and 9 bases from J, the junction kept 11 bases outside the gene matches. There are 17 residues in the CDR3. Germline lookup yields CDR1 DFQATT and CDR2 SNEGSKA (reference sequence). The CDR3 loop reads CSARVMTGLAGESEQFF. The DNA for the CDR3 is TGCAGTGCTAGAGTGATGACGGGACTAGCGGGAGAAAGTGAGCAGTTCTTC.

Turning to this clonotype: This may be a read error, as it is one base from a much larger clone. V and J are TRBV29-1 and TRBJ2-3, with D unclear. With 4 bases removed from V and 4 bases from J, the gap between germline ends came to 9 bases. This CDR3 is built from 12 residues. CDR1 and CDR2 (germline): SQVTM, ANQGSEA. CDR3 coding DNA: TGCAGCGTTGCCCCGAGCGCAGATACGCAGTATTTT. The encoded protein is CSVAPSADTQYF.

CDR3 residues: CASSVEGTGFQPQHF. The CDR3, as DNA: TGTGCCAGCAGCGTAGAAGGGACAGGGTTTCAGCCCCAGCATTTT. The chain has TRBV9 and TRBJ1-5; 9 bases are shared with TRBD1. V was clipped by 0 bases and J by 6 bases; unmatched bases: 4. Germline V gene lookup returns CDR1 SGDLS and CDR2 YYNGEE. There are 15 residues in the CDR3.

This clonotype was counted ten times or more. The chain has TRBV5-1 and TRBJ2-7; D is perhaps TRBD1 (6 bases). Germline V gene data show CDR1 as SGHRS and CDR2 as YFSETQ. V was clipped by 0 bases and J by 0 bases, with 13 bases between them. The CDR3 spans 16 residues. The CDR3 protein is CASSLVPGTSSYEQYF. As DNA, the CDR3 is TGCGCCAGCAGCTTGGTGCCCGGGACATCCTCCTACGAGCAGTACTTC.

This clonotype was recorded many times. This chain links TRBV7-8 with TRBJ2-1; TRBD2 matches 13 bases. The length of the CDR3 is 18 residues. V shed 5 bases, J shed 8 bases, and the junction held 15 bases outside the gene matches. CDR1 is SGHVS, CDR2 FQNEAQ, per germline. In DNA form, the CDR3 reads TGTGCCAGCAGCCAGACACTAGCGGGAGGGCCGCCAACGGATGAGCAGTTCTTC. Protein sequence: CASSQTLAGGPPTDEQFF.

Note on this clonotype: This may stem from a read error, because a much larger clone lies one nucleotide away. The rearrangement links TRBV6-1 to TRBJ2-7, with 12 nucleotides matching TRBD2. CDR1 is MNHNS, CDR2 SASEGT, per germline. Trimming took 8 bases from V and 6 from J; bases not matched to a gene: 14. CDR3 length: 16 amino acids. The CDR3 sequence: CASGQSSGRAGGEQYF. CDR3 in DNA: TGTGCCAGCGGCCAGTCTAGCGGGAGGGCTGGCGGCGAGCAGTACTTC.

The CDR3: CSARDARGSYEQYF. CDR3 DNA sequence: TGCAGTGCTAGAGATGCTCGCGGGAGCTACGAGCAGTACTTC. J is TRBJ2-7 and V is TRBV20-1, with 7 bases fitting TRBD2. The germline CDR1 and CDR2 sequences are DFQATT and SNEGSKA (reference sequence). The J segment lost 3 bases and the V segment lost 0 bases, leaving 5 bases of the junction unmatched. The CDR3 is 14 amino acids.

This clonotype ranks as medium-sized. The chain employs TRBV5-1 and TRBJ2-5, with TRBD1 matching 7 bases. CDR3 length equals 15 residues. V gave up 5 bases and J gave up 0 bases; unmatched junction bases: 7. In germline, CDR1 is SGHRS, CDR2 YFSETQ. CDR3 residues: CASSSRGYYQETQYF. DNA of the CDR3: TGCGCCAGCAGTAGCAGGGGGTACTACCAAGAGACCCAGTACTTC.

This clonotype was found a few times. This chain connects TRBV20-1 to TRBJ2-1; 12 bases fit TRBD2. This CDR3 has 18 amino acids. Germline assignment: CDR1 DFQATT and CDR2 SNEGSKA (reference sequence). V lost 3 bases and J lost 0; bases outside the gene matches: 9. CDR3 in amino acids: CSASGLAGGPISYNEQFF. The CDR3 coding sequence is TGCAGTGCTAGCGGGCTAGCGGGAGGGCCGATCTCCTACAATGAGCAGTTCTTC.

This clonotype has a count of ten or more. The chain couples TRBV9 to TRBJ2-1, with a tentative D call TRBD2 (6 bases). This CDR3 is built from 13 residues. CDR1 is SGDLS and CDR2 is YYNGEE in the germline V gene. V was trimmed by 0 bases and J by 7 bases, leaving 8 bases between them. The CDR3 spells CASSVAAGNEQFF. CDR3 bases: TGTGCCAGCAGCGTAGCTGCGGGGAATGAGCAGTTCTTC.

Ten or more counts support this clonotype. This CDR3 reads CASNRYNEQFF. The CDR3, as DNA: TGTGCCAGCAACCGATACAATGAGCAGTTCTTC. V is TRBV6-2 or TRBV6-3 and J is TRBJ2-1; D remains ambiguous. The CDR3 extends over 11 amino acids. Between the trimmed V and J ends, which lost 7 bases and 4 bases, there was a span of 5 bases. CDR1 MNHEY and CDR2 SVGEGT come from the germline V gene.